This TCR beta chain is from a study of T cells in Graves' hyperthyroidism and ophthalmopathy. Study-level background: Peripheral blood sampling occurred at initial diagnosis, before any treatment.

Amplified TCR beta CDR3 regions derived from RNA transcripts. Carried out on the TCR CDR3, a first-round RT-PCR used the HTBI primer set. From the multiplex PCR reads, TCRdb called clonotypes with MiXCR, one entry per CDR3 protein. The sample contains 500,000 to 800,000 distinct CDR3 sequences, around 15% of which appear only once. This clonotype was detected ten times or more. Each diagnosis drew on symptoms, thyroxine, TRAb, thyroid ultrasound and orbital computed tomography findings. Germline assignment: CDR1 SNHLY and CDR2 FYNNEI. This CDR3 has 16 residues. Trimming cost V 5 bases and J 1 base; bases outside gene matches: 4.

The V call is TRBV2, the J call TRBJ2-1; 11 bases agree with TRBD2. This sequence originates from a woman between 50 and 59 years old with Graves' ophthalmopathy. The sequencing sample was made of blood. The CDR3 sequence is CASSKRLAGSYNEQFF. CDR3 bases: TGTGCCAGCAGTAAAAGACTAGCGGGGTCCTACAATGAGCAGTTCTTC.